These 31 T cell receptor beta chains originate from one sample sequenced in a study of cytomegalovirus exposure and HLA in healthy donors. PCR primers comprised 60 Vbeta and 13 Jbeta primers. The repertoire was sequenced with immunoSEQ multiplex PCR; TCRdb's copy has only in-frame clones and lacks some. This sample has roughly 130,000 clones, with roughly 79% found just once. Sequenced material: PBMCs. These receptors were taken from a boy between 2 and 10 years old in good health and CMV-seronegative.

V is TRBV4-1 and J is TRBJ1-1; 8 bases match TRBD1. This CDR3 has 18 residues. Germline lookup yields CDR1 MGHRA and CDR2 YSYEKL. J lost 1 base, V lost 2 bases, and 12 bases had no gene match. CDR3: CASSQLDRGPPGNTEAFF. The CDR3 DNA reads as TGCGCCAGCAGCCAACTTGACAGGGGCCCTCCGGGGAACACTGAAGCTTTCTTT.

The V call is TRBV7-9, the J call TRBJ2-1; TRBD1 matches 7 bases. Germline V gene lookup returns CDR1 SEHNR and CDR2 FQNEAQ (reference sequence). After removal of 1 base from V and 12 bases from J, the junction contained 6 bases not matched to a gene. The CDR3 is 13 residues long. CDR3 DNA sequence: TGTGCCAGCAGCTTAGAAGGCAGACAGGGGCAGTTCTTC. Its translation: CASSLEGRQGQFF.

This chain links TRBV29-1 with TRBJ1-2, with D perhaps matching TRBD1 (5 bases). In germline, CDR1 is SQVTM, CDR2 ANQGSEA. The CDR3 is 13 residues long. Trimming took off 6 bases at V and 2 bases at J, with 13 bases between the two ends. This CDR3 reads CSVLTASNYGYTF. The DNA for the CDR3 is TGCAGCGTCCTGACAGCCTCCAACTATGGCTACACCTTC.

The chain is built from TRBV6-1 and TRBJ2-1; weak D call: TRBD1 (6 bases). V was pared by 5 bases and J by 10 bases, with 18 bases between. The CDR3 loop spans 14 amino acids. CDR1 and CDR2 from the germline V gene are MNHNS and SASEGT. CDR3 residues: CASSIQGVHHEQFF. CDR3 bases: TGTGCCAGCAGTATACAGGGAGTTCACCACGAGCAGTTCTTC.

The chain couples TRBV7-8 to TRBJ1-2, with D possibly matching TRBD1 (6 bases). Deletions cut 5 bases from V and 4 bases from J, with 20 bases between. Looked up from germline, CDR1 is SGHVS and CDR2 is FQNEAQ. CDR3 size: 16 residues. In nucleotides, the CDR3 is TGTGCCAGCAGCCCCGGCCCTGGGGGCAGGCTCTATGGCTACACCTTC. The encoded protein is CASSPGPGGRLYGYTF.

This sequence joins TRBV10-3 and TRBJ1-5; TRBD1 matches at 8 bases. The V segment lost 6 bases and the J segment 6 bases; nucleotides outside the gene matches: 7. Germline lookup yields CDR1 ENHRY and CDR2 SYGVKD. This CDR3 is 14 amino acids long. Here the CDR3 reads CAIRARGQGQPQHF. The DNA of the CDR3 is TGTGCCATCAGGGCCAGGGGGCAGGGTCAGCCCCAGCATTTT.

V gene TRBV5-1 combines with J gene TRBJ1-5, with a weak D call TRBD1 (5 bases). Per germline, CDR1 SGHRS and CDR2 YFSETQ. The V gene lost 0 bases and the J gene lost 3 bases, with 7 bases spanning the gap. CDR3 length: 14 residues. The CDR3 sequence: CASSLEGINQPQHF. The CDR3 DNA reads TGCGCCAGCAGCTTGGAGGGGATCAATCAGCCCCAGCATTTT.

The chain joins TRBV5-1 to TRBJ2-2; D may be TRBD2 (6 bases). Germline CDR1 SGHRS, CDR2 YFSETQ. CDR3 size: 16 residues. V shed 4 bases and J shed 4 bases, with 17 bases lying between them. CDR3 residues: CASSPGLQRVTGELFF. Here the CDR3 DNA reads TGCGCCAGCAGCCCCGGACTACAGCGAGTCACCGGGGAGCTGTTTTTT. Full variable domain (rest looked up from reference TRBV5-1 and TRBJ2-2): KAGVTQTPRYLIKTRGQQVTLSCSPISGHRSVSWYQQTPGQGLQFLFEYFSETQRNKGNFPGRFSGRQFSNSRSEMNVSTLELGDSALYLCASSPGLQRVTGELFFGEGSRLTVL.

V usage is TRBV15 and J usage is TRBJ2-7; possibly TRBD1 for D (5 bases). Germline V CDR1 and CDR2: LNHNV, YYDKDF (reference sequence). The CDR3 extends over 15 amino acids. Trimming took off 5 bases at V and 0 bases at J, with 14 bases between the two ends. DNA of the CDR3: TGTGCCACCAGCCACCCCGCCAGGGACTCCTACGAGCAGTACTTC. Protein: CATSHPARDSYEQYF.

About this clone: An end of the junction differs from the germline gene, which may be a read error. This chain joins TRBV6-4 and TRBJ2-3; 7 bases match TRBD2. Germline CDR1 and CDR2: MRHNA and SNTAGT. CDR3 size: 14 residues. CDR3 nucleotide sequence: TGCGCGGCGGGGGATGGGTCTAGCACAGATACGCAGTATTTT. As protein: CAAGDGSSTDTQYF.

The count of this clone is one. This chain joins TRBV2 and TRBJ2-2; tentatively, D is TRBD1 (5 bases). The germline V gene encodes CDR1 SNHLY and CDR2 FYNNEI. V was cut by 7 bases and J by 6 bases, with 12 bases left in between. CDR3 length equals 13 residues. The CDR3 protein is CASTREGAGELFF. CDR3 DNA: TGTGCCAGCACCCGAGAAGGGGCCGGGGAGCTGTTTTTT.

The chain links TRBV6-4 to TRBJ2-1, with D possibly being TRBD2 (6 bases). The germline gives CDR1 MRHNA, CDR2 SNTAGT. Trimming pared 4 bases from V and 5 bases from J, leaving 15 bases between. CDR3 length equals 15 residues. The CDR3 region has the DNA TGTGCCAGCAGTGTACTAGCAGGATCGGACAATGAGCAGTTCTTC. This encodes CASSVLAGSDNEQFF.

This sequence joins TRBV6-6 and TRBJ1-5; D possibly corresponds to TRBD1 (6 bases). Germline V gene lookup returns CDR1 MNHNY and CDR2 SVGAGI (reference sequence). The V end lost 0 bases, the J end lost 6 bases, and 15 bases lay between the germline ends. The CDR3 is 16 residues long. CDR3 DNA sequence: TGTGCCAGCAGTTACTCACGGACAGATTTCCCTCAGCCCCAGCATTTT. This encodes CASSYSRTDFPQPQHF.

The chain is built from TRBV2 and TRBJ1-1; TRBD1 aligns across 9 bases. Germline CDR1 reads SNHLY; CDR2 reads FYNNEI. CDR3 length: 13 amino acids. Germline trimming cut 4 bases from V and 5 bases from J; bases unmatched to any gene: 2. Written as DNA, the CDR3 is TGTGCCAGCAGTGTGACAGGGGGGACTGAAGCTTTCTTT. As protein: CASSVTGGTEAFF.

V gene TRBV12-5 combines with J gene TRBJ1-6, with 10 bases identical to TRBD1. This CDR3 region has 18 residues. Trimming at V came to 7 bases and at J to 2 bases, leaving 11 bases not matched to a gene. The germline CDR1 and CDR2 sequences are LGHNT and FRNRAP. CDR3 in DNA: TGTGCTAGTGCTAACTCCGGGACAGGGGCAGCCTATAATTCACCCCTCCACTTT. Amino acid sequence: CASANSGTGAAYNSPLHF.

The chain combines TRBV19 with TRBJ1-5; weak D call: TRBD1 (6 bases). Germline CDR1 reads LNHDA; CDR2 reads SQIVND (reference sequence). The CDR3 contains 17 residues. V was clipped by 1 base and J by 2 bases, with 15 bases between them. The CDR3 loop is CASSIGRGARGNQPQHF. DNA of the CDR3: TGTGCCAGTAGTATAGGGCGGGGGGCAAGGGGCAATCAGCCCCAGCATTTT.

The chain couples TRBV2 to TRBJ2-3; perhaps TRBD2 as D (5 bases). Trimming shortened V by 6 bases and J by 2 bases, and 18 bases separated the two germline ends. Germline V lookup: CDR1 SNHLY, CDR2 FYNNEI. This CDR3 region has 16 residues. The CDR3 is CASSPVEARLTDTQYF. DNA for the CDR3: TGTGCCAGCAGCCCCGTGGAGGCCCGCCTCACAGATACGCAGTATTTT.

J is TRBJ2-5 and V is TRBV4-2, with 9 bases matching TRBD2. CDR3 length: 15 residues. V lost 5 bases to trimming and J lost 11 bases; unmatched junction nucleotides: 15. Germline CDR1 and CDR2: LGHNA and YNFKEQ. The CDR3 nucleotides read TGTGCCAGCAGCACCCCGGGACTAGCCGTGTTGCAGCAGTACTTC. Protein product: CASSTPGLAVLQQYF.

The genes are TRBV30 and TRBJ1-2; D possibly corresponds to TRBD1 (5 bases). Germline values: CDR1 GTSNPN, CDR2 SVGIG (reference sequence). CDR3 length: 14 amino acids. Trimming removed 2 bases from V and 0 bases from J, with 10 bases in between. CDR3 sequence reads: CAWSMKGPNYGYTF. The CDR3 nucleotides are TGTGCCTGGAGTATGAAGGGGCCTAACTATGGCTACACCTTC.

The chain joins TRBV9 to TRBJ2-1; 9 bases are shared with TRBD2. CDR1 and CDR2 (germline): SGDLS, YYNGEE. This CDR3 region has 16 residues. V lost 0 bases and J lost 8; bases outside the gene matches: 9. As DNA, the CDR3 is TGTGCCAGCAGCGTAGGAGGTAGCGGGGGACGGGATGAGCAGTTCTTC. This translates into CASSVGGSGGRDEQFF.

V usage is TRBV2 and J usage is TRBJ1-6; unclear D gene. The V gene's germline CDR1 is SNHLY and CDR2 FYNNEI. Trimming cost V 7 bases and J 8 bases, with 15 bases left between them. The CDR3 consists of 14 residues. CDR3 DNA: TGTGCCAGCACGGTCGTCGCCGGGGATTCACCCCTCCACTTT. Residues: CASTVVAGDSPLHF.

This clone showed up just a few times. The chain couples TRBV29-1 to TRBJ1-2; TRBD1 aligns across 7 bases. The V segment lost 2 bases and the J segment 2 bases; nucleotides outside the gene matches: 17. CDR1 SQVTM and CDR2 ANQGSEA come from the germline V gene. The CDR3 spans 18 residues. The CDR3 here is CSVETGARGGAANYGYTF. Here the CDR3 DNA reads TGCAGCGTTGAAACAGGGGCGCGAGGGGGTGCGGCGAACTATGGCTACACCTTC.

Turning to this clone: At one of its ends the junction is not consistent with the germline gene, which may arise from a read error. CDR3 residues: CASSTSMTGTYGHTF. In DNA, the CDR3 is TGTGCCAGCAGTACTTCCATGACAGGGACATATGGCCACACCTTC. The V call is TRBV6-1, the J call TRBJ1-2; TRBD1 matches 7 bases. Germline values: CDR1 MNHNS, CDR2 SASEGT. This CDR3 has 15 residues.

The rearrangement joins TRBV12-5 to TRBJ1-1, with TRBD1 matching over 9 bases. The V gene end was trimmed by 7 bases and the J gene end by 4 bases; junction bases not matched to a gene: 4. From germline, CDR1 is LGHNT and CDR2 FRNRAP. This CDR3 has 13 amino acids. CDR3 loop: CASDLTGGTEAFF. The DNA for the CDR3 is TGTGCTAGTGACCTGACAGGGGGCACTGAAGCTTTCTTT. Together with reference TRBV12-5 and TRBJ1-1, the CDR3 gives the full variable domain: DARVTQTPRHKVTEMGQEVTMRCQPILGHNTVFWYRQTMMQGLELLAYFRNRAPLDDSGMPKDRFSAEMPDATLATLKIQPSEPRDSAVYFCASDLTGGTEAFFGQGTRLTVV.

The chain has TRBV5-1 and TRBJ1-1; the D is unclear. The germline V gene has CDR1 SGHRS and CDR2 YFSETQ. V was shortened by 2 bases and J by 9 bases, with 11 bases between the two germline ends. The CDR3 has 12 residues. For the CDR3, the DNA is TGCGCCAGCAGCTTATCTAGGAATAAAGCTTTCTTT. Amino acid sequence: CASSLSRNKAFF. The entire variable domain, with the rest obtained from reference TRBV5-1 and TRBJ1-1, is as follows: KAGVTQTPRYLIKTRGQQVTLSCSPISGHRSVSWYQQTPGQGLQFLFEYFSETQRNKGNFPGRFSGRQFSNSRSEMNVSTLELGDSALYLCASSLSRNKAFFGQGTRLTVV.

V is TRBV6-1 and J is TRBJ2-1, with a possible D match to TRBD1 (6 bases). Germline assignment: CDR1 MNHNS and CDR2 SASEGT. Trimming cost V 6 bases and J 3 bases, with 9 bases left between them. The length of the CDR3 is 13 residues. The CDR3 sequence: CASRGRGYNEQFF. CDR3 DNA sequence: TGTGCCAGCAGAGGCAGGGGCTACAATGAGCAGTTCTTC.

The chain joins TRBV6-6 to TRBJ2-7; 11 bases map to TRBD1. The trim removed 0 bases at V and 6 bases at J, leaving 4 bases unmatched. Germline values: CDR1 MNHNY, CDR2 SVGAGI (reference sequence). The CDR3 length is 15 residues. The CDR3 region is CASSYSGQGASEQYF. The CDR3 coding sequence is TGTGCCAGCAGTTACTCAGGACAGGGGGCATCCGAGCAGTACTTC.

The V call is TRBV5-6, the J call TRBJ2-7; 11 bases align to TRBD1. CDR3 length: 13 amino acids. The germline V gene encodes CDR1 SGHDT and CDR2 YYEEEE. J was trimmed by 8 bases and V by 4 bases; bases with no gene match: 5. In DNA form, the CDR3 reads TGTGCCAGCAGCCCGGGACAGGGGGGAAAGCAGTACTTC. It specifies CASSPGQGGKQYF. Supplemented by reference TRBV5-6 and TRBJ2-7, the full variable domain reads DAGVTQSPTHLIKTRGQQVTLRCSPKSGHDTVSWYQQALGQGPQFIFQYYEEEERQRGNFPDRFSGHQFPNYSSELNVNALLLGDSALYLCASSPGQGGKQYFGPGTRLTVT.

The chain is built from TRBV2 and TRBJ1-5, with 10 bases that match TRBD1. Trimming at V came to 2 bases and at J to 3 bases, leaving 10 bases not matched to a gene. The CDR3 is 18 amino acids. Germline CDR1 is SNHLY and CDR2 is FYNNEI. CDR3 coding DNA: TGTGCCAGCAGTGAACCAACGGGGGGACAGGGGCCCAATCAGCCCCAGCATTTT. As protein: CASSEPTGGQGPNQPQHF.

The rearrangement links TRBV4-1 to TRBJ1-6; D gene uncertain. The length of the CDR3 is 15 residues. Deletions cut 0 bases from V and 7 bases from J, with 10 bases between. From germline, CDR1 is MGHRA and CDR2 YSYEKL. This CDR3 reads CASSQEATINSPLHF. For the CDR3, the DNA is TGCGCCAGCAGCCAAGAGGCAACCATAAATTCACCCCTCCACTTT.

V gene TRBV7-9 combines with J gene TRBJ2-1; the match to TRBD2 covers 15 bases. The CDR3 consists of 17 residues. V lost 4 bases, J lost 5 bases, and 6 bases stayed unmatched. CDR1 and CDR2 from the germline V gene are SEHNR and FQNEAQ (reference sequence). As DNA, the CDR3 is TGTGCCAGCAGCTCCCGGACTAGCGGGAGGGTAAACAATGAGCAGTTCTTC. This sequence encodes CASSSRTSGRVNNEQFF.